Listed here are 21 T cell receptor beta chains from one sample, sequenced in a study of beta chain features in type 1 diabetes. Sequenced material consisted of expressed TCRB transcripts (all of the isolated RNA was reverse transcribed). Assay: immunoSEQ multiplex PCR; the TCRdb copy retains only in-frame clones and omits some. The profile shows about 930,000 clones, roughly 15% of them singletons. Source material: naive CD4+ T cells from blood. Receptors were obtained from a woman aged 18-29 years in good health.

The V gene is TRBV28, the J gene TRBJ2-7; D is perhaps TRBD2 (6 bases). The CDR3 totals 15 residues. Germline V gene data show CDR1 as MDHEN and CDR2 as SYDVKM. The V gene lost 8 bases and the J gene lost 4 bases, with 21 bases spanning the gap. The CDR3 loop is CASRQPEGLQYEQYF. The CDR3 nucleotides are TGTGCCAGCCGTCAGCCTGAAGGACTACAATACGAGCAGTACTTC.

This clone was observed a handful of times. V is TRBV5-1 and J is TRBJ2-1, with D tentatively TRBD2 (5 bases). Trimming removed 2 bases at V and 7 bases at J, with 16 bases between. This CDR3 is 15 amino acids long. Germline CDR1 SGHRS, CDR2 YFSETQ. The DNA for the CDR3 is TGCGCCAGCAGCTTCGCAGCTAGCCTGGAAAATGAGCAGTTCTTC. Protein sequence: CASSFAASLENEQFF.

This clone was seen a handful of times. The genes are TRBV7-9 and TRBJ1-2; 10 bases map to TRBD1. The germline CDR1 and CDR2 sequences are SEHNR and FQNEAQ (reference sequence). This CDR3 contains 13 residues. Unmatched junction bases numbered 1, after V lost 5 bases and J lost 4 bases. The CDR3 loop is CASSGDRGYGYTF. The CDR3 nucleotides are TGTGCCAGCAGCGGGGACAGGGGCTATGGCTACACCTTC.

The chain has TRBV7-9 and TRBJ2-7; D possibly corresponds to TRBD1 (5 bases). V lost 1 base to trimming and J lost 2 bases, with 9 bases between them. This CDR3 spans 14 amino acids. CDR1 SEHNR and CDR2 FQNEAQ come from the germline V gene (reference sequence). DNA of the CDR3: TGTGCCAGCAGCTTAGTGGGCAGGGCCTACGAGCAGTACTTC. Translated, it gives CASSLVGRAYEQYF.

CDR3 sequence (DNA): TGTGCCAGCAGTAATTCTACTATTCGGCTACTCCATGAGCAGTTCTTC. It translates to CASSNSTIRLLHEQFF. V is TRBV7-3 and J is TRBJ2-1, with unresolved D. Germline CDR1 and CDR2: SGHTA and FQGTGA. V lost 6 bases, J lost 8 bases, and 23 bases lay in between. The CDR3 loop spans 16 amino acids.

This clone was counted only a few times. This chain uses TRBV4-1 with TRBJ1-2; the match to TRBD1 covers 9 bases. CDR3 length equals 15 residues. Germline values: CDR1 MGHRA, CDR2 YSYEKL. The J segment lost 8 bases and the V segment lost 5 bases, leaving 12 bases of the junction unmatched. CDR3 residues: CASSWAGTGTGGYTF. CDR3 nucleotides: TGCGCCAGCAGCTGGGCCGGGACAGGGACGGGAGGCTACACCTTC.

V is TRBV12-5 and J is TRBJ2-7; no firm D call. CDR3 length equals 17 residues. The V and J ends lost 4 bases and 0 bases respectively, with 19 bases between them. The germline CDR1 and CDR2 sequences are LGHNT and FRNRAP. This chain's CDR3 is CASGSPPMVLSSYEQYF. CDR3 coding DNA: TGTGCTAGTGGTTCCCCCCCAATGGTACTAAGCTCCTACGAGCAGTACTTC.

Comments on this clone: The same CDR3 can be traced to other DNA sequences in this sample. This chain uses TRBV6-5 with TRBJ2-7; perhaps TRBD1 as D (6 bases). V was pared by 0 bases and J by 2 bases, with 8 bases between. Germline V gene data show CDR1 as MNHEY and CDR2 as SVGAGI. The CDR3 has 14 residues. The CDR3 loop is CASSYSQGPYEQYF. In DNA form, the CDR3 reads TGTGCCAGCAGTTACTCACAGGGCCCCTACGAGCAGTACTTC.

The gene calls are TRBV10-3 and TRBJ1-5; TRBD1 might be the D (5 bases). The germline CDR1 and CDR2 sequences are ENHRY and SYGVKD. This CDR3 spans 13 amino acids. V was pared by 6 bases and J by 9 bases, with 15 bases between. Here the CDR3 DNA reads TGTGCCATCAGGGGGACCGCCCAGGGGCCCCAGCATTTT. Translated, it gives CAIRGTAQGPQHF.

V gene TRBV7-2 combines with J gene TRBJ2-3, with 7 bases matching TRBD2. The CDR3 contains 16 residues. Trimming removed 6 bases from V and 5 bases from J; junction bases left unmatched: 14. Germline loops: CDR1 SGHTA, CDR2 FQGNSA. In nucleotides, the CDR3 is TGTGCCAGCAGTTCGCAACCGGGAGGTGGGATAGATACGCAGTATTTT. It yields the protein CASSSQPGGGIDTQYF.

This clone showed up just a few times. Here the CDR3 DNA reads TGTGCCAGCAGCTTAGTATTTCATCTCGGCAGGGCGGGGGGTGAGCAGTTCTTC. Translation gives CASSLVFHLGRAGGEQFF. The V and J genes are TRBV11-2 and TRBJ2-1, with TRBD2 matching over 8 bases. CDR1 and CDR2 (germline): SGHAT, FQNNGV. This CDR3 is built from 18 residues. With 1 base clipped from V and 9 bases from J, the junction kept 17 bases outside the gene matches.

This clone appeared a few times. This sequence joins TRBV10-3 and TRBJ2-5; D gene ambiguous. CDR1 is ENHRY, CDR2 SYGVKD, per germline. This CDR3 comprises 13 residues. V was clipped by 10 bases and J by 3 bases, with 15 bases between them. In DNA form, the CDR3 reads TGTGCCACCAGGCTTGGAGCTGAAGAGACCCAGTACTTC. Translation gives CATRLGAEETQYF.

This chain connects TRBV7-2 to TRBJ2-3; 9 nucleotides match TRBD2. Germline V gives CDR1 SGHTA, CDR2 FQGNSA. V trimming: 1 base; J trimming: 5 bases; junction bases outside the gene matches: 7. The CDR3 is made up of 16 amino acids. CDR3 sequence reads: CASSLVAGVFGDTQYF. The CDR3 DNA reads TGTGCCAGCAGCTTAGTAGCGGGAGTCTTTGGAGATACGCAGTATTTT.

The V gene is TRBV7-3, the J gene TRBJ2-5; D possibly corresponds to TRBD2 (5 bases). This CDR3 contains 14 residues. Trimming stripped 2 bases from V and 5 bases from J, with 12 bases between. The germline CDR1 and CDR2 sequences are SGHTA and FQGTGA. CDR3 amino acids: CASSLRSSGETQYF. CDR3 DNA: TGTGCCAGCAGCTTACGCTCCTCGGGGGAGACCCAGTACTTC.

This clone was found a few times. The chain is built from TRBV7-2 and TRBJ2-5; D is perhaps TRBD2 (5 bases). The CDR3 has 13 amino acids. Trimming stripped 1 base from V and 5 bases from J, with 8 bases between. Per the germline V gene, CDR1 is SGHTA and CDR2 is FQGNSA. CDR3 sequence: CASSLVRDETQYF. The CDR3 DNA reads TGTGCCAGCAGCTTAGTACGGGATGAGACCCAGTACTTC. The variable domain in full, completed from reference TRBV7-2 and TRBJ2-5, reads GAGVSQSPSNKVTEKGKDVELRCDPISGHTALYWYRQSLGQGLEFLIYFQGNSAPDKSGLPSDRFSAERTGGSVSTLTIQRTQQEDSAVYLCASSLVRDETQYFGPGTRLLVL.

The chain recombines TRBV28 with TRBJ2-3; D is uncertain. There are 15 residues in the CDR3. Deletions cut 4 bases from V and 7 bases from J, with 18 bases between. Germline CDR1 and CDR2: MDHEN and SYDVKM. In DNA, the CDR3 is TGTGCCAGCAGTTCGGTGGATCCAGGCACGCATACGCAGTATTTT. Its protein product is CASSSVDPGTHTQYF.

This clone was seen more than once but under ten times. The rearrangement uses TRBV28 and TRBJ2-2; TRBD2 is a possible D gene (5 bases). The germline gives CDR1 MDHEN, CDR2 SYDVKM. The V end was cut by 1 base, the J end by 7 bases, with 16 bases between. The CDR3 totals 16 residues. Here the CDR3 DNA reads TGTGCCAGCAGTTTATCGGACTCCGGGTCGAGCGGGGAGCTGTTTTTT. Protein sequence: CASSLSDSGSSGELFF.

This clone showed up just a few times. V usage is TRBV27 and J usage is TRBJ1-4; 7 bases are shared with TRBD1. Trimming cost V 4 bases and J 7 bases; bases outside gene matches: 6. Germline lookup yields CDR1 MNHEY and CDR2 SMNVEV (reference sequence). The CDR3 consists of 14 residues. CDR3 coding DNA: TGTGCCAGCAGTTCCTCGGACAGGATTGAAAAACTGTTTTTT. Residues: CASSSSDRIEKLFF.

V usage is TRBV7-8 and J usage is TRBJ1-2, with D unresolved. The germline V gene encodes CDR1 SGHVS and CDR2 FQNEAQ. There are 12 residues in the CDR3. V gave up 4 bases and J gave up 5 bases, with 8 bases separating them. DNA for the CDR3: TGTGCCAGCAGCTCCGGCCCATATGGCTACACCTTC. It codes for CASSSGPYGYTF.

The chain carries TRBV6-6 and TRBJ2-5, with 12 bases aligning to TRBD2. Unmatched junction bases numbered 4, after V lost 5 bases and J lost 3 bases. Per germline, CDR1 MNHNY and CDR2 SVGAGI (reference sequence). The CDR3 has 15 residues. This CDR3 reads CASSPRLAGEETQYF. CDR3 DNA: TGTGCCAGCAGTCCGAGACTAGCGGGGGAAGAGACCCAGTACTTC.

J is TRBJ1-2 and V is TRBV2, with 7 positions matching TRBD1. The junction had 3 bases not matched to a gene; V was cut back by 3 bases and J by 5 bases. Germline values: CDR1 SNHLY, CDR2 FYNNEI. The CDR3 length is 13 residues. CDR3 coding DNA: TGTGCCAGCAGTGACAGGGGGTGGTATGGCTACACCTTC. Its translation: CASSDRGWYGYTF.